This record concerns one TCR beta chain sequence. This sample is part of a study of shared clonotypes between healthy human individuals. Original data processing: Filtering differed, since immunoSEQ gave only junction sequences and no quality scores. Profiling relied on immunoSEQ multiplex PCR, and the TCRdb table lists in-frame clones only, not all of them. V and J calls plus clone size are reproduced from that table; the DNA served to infer D and trimming. Of 110,000 or so clones in the sample, about 62% are singletons; the top ten hold 20% to 25%. With V trimmed by 5 bases and J by 6 bases, 13 bases remained unmatched. The CDR3 totals 16 residues. CDR1 is MDHEN, CDR2 SYDVKM, per germline.

The sequencing input was memory CD8+ T cells sorted from blood. The subset was: CD45RO+ cells pooled with CCR7-negative TemRA cells. The chain combines TRBV28 with TRBJ2-3, with 8 bases that match TRBD2. This receptor was identified in a woman aged 25-40 years in good health. In nucleotides, the CDR3 is TGTGCCAGCAGTGGAGCGGGGAGCGGCGGGAGGGATACGCAGTATTTT. Translating gives CASSGAGSGGRDTQYF.